The 22 T cell receptor beta chains reported below all come from one sample, sequenced in a study of Graves' ophthalmopathy and Graves' hyperthyroidism. TCR beta CDR3 amplification used RNA transcripts. The workflow started with a first-round RT-PCR run with HTBI primers and then moved on to a second-round multiplex PCR. TCRdb reprocessed the multiplex PCR reads via MiXCR and lists one record per CDR3 protein. This sample has about 370,000 distinct CDR3 sequences; around 17% occur once, and the top ten carry around 1.6%. Sequencing used peripheral blood. The source of these receptors is a woman aged 18 to 35 with Graves' ophthalmopathy.

This clonotype was counted at least ten times. The V and J genes are TRBV7-9 and TRBJ2-4, with 9 bases that match TRBD1. Trimming took 5 bases from V and 14 from J; bases not matched to a gene: 13. The CDR3 contains 14 residues. Per the germline V gene, CDR1 is SEHNR and CDR2 is FQNEAQ (reference sequence). CDR3 sequence: CASSPAGQGEPKYF. The CDR3 nucleotides read TGTGCCAGCAGCCCCGCGGGACAGGGAGAGCCTAAGTACTTC.

In this sample, this clonotype turned up many times. The chain has TRBV6-5 and TRBJ1-2, with D possibly TRBD1 on 5 matching bases. Trimming took 7 bases from V and 2 from J, leaving 8 bases between them. The CDR3 is 12 amino acids. Germline V lookup: CDR1 MNHEY, CDR2 SVGAGI. The CDR3 reads CASNGGNYGYTF. CDR3 nucleotide sequence: TGTGCCAGCAACGGGGGGAACTATGGCTACACCTTC.

In this sample, this clonotype turned up many times. The chain employs TRBV3-1 and TRBJ1-2, with 8 bases matching TRBD1. With V trimmed by 4 bases and J by 3 bases, 4 bases remained unmatched. Germline-derived CDR1 and CDR2 are LGHDT and YNNKEL (reference sequence). CDR3 length: 14 residues. CDR3 region: CASSLLQGDYGYTF. DNA of the CDR3: TGTGCCAGCAGCCTACTACAGGGGGACTATGGCTACACCTTC.

In this sample, this clonotype turned up many times. The gene calls are TRBV29-1 and TRBJ1-1, with TRBD1 matching 8 bases. Looked up from germline, CDR1 is SQVTM and CDR2 is ANQGSEA. The V gene end was trimmed by 6 bases and the J gene end by 1 base; junction bases not matched to a gene: 7. This CDR3 comprises 14 residues. CDR3 region: CSVDGQGPNTEAFF. CDR3 sequence (DNA): TGCAGCGTGGACGGACAGGGTCCGAACACTGAAGCTTTCTTT.

Many counts were recorded for this clonotype. V usage is TRBV7-9 and J usage is TRBJ1-1; D remains unclear. V gave up 0 bases and J gave up 0 bases, with 14 bases separating them. The CDR3 sequence is 17 residues long. Germline V gene lookup returns CDR1 SEHNR and CDR2 FQNEAQ (reference sequence). CDR3 coding DNA: TGTGCCAGCAGCTTAGCAGGCGTCGGGCAAATGAACACTGAAGCTTTCTTT. This codes for CASSLAGVGQMNTEAFF.

This clonotype has ten or more counts. The chain is built from TRBV20-1 and TRBJ2-7; 11 bases are a match to TRBD2. Per germline, CDR1 DFQATT and CDR2 SNEGSKA (reference sequence). The CDR3 consists of 14 residues. V lost 5 bases, J lost 0 bases, and 3 bases stayed unmatched. The CDR3 sequence: CSADSGGASYEQYF. The CDR3 DNA follows: TGCAGTGCTGATAGCGGGGGGGCCTCCTACGAGCAGTACTTC.

This clonotype was seen many times. V is TRBV5-1 and J is TRBJ1-5; D gene ambiguous. V dropped 2 bases and J dropped 7 bases, with 10 bases sitting between them. CDR3 length: 13 residues. CDR1 SGHRS and CDR2 YFSETQ come from the germline V gene. CDR3 coding DNA: TGCGCCAGCAGCTTATCGGTGGGGCAGCCCCAGCATTTT. Its translation: CASSLSVGQPQHF.

This clonotype was seen at least ten times. The V call is TRBV25-1, the J call TRBJ1-1, with 7 bases fitting TRBD1. CDR1 and CDR2 (germline): MGHDK, SYGVNS. The CDR3 is 15 amino acids. V lost 5 bases and J lost 0; bases outside the gene matches: 6. The CDR3 nucleotides are TGTGCCAGCAGTTCTTGGGACAGTATGAACACTGAAGCTTTCTTT. This encodes CASSSWDSMNTEAFF.

This clonotype has at least ten counts. V gene TRBV4-3 combines with J gene TRBJ1-1, with no clear D. The V end was cut by 6 bases, the J end by 2 bases, with 16 bases between. CDR1 and CDR2 from the germline V gene are LGHNA and YSLEER. The CDR3 covers 15 residues. CDR3 sequence (DNA): TGCGCCAGCAGACCGCGAAGGGAGATAAACACTGAAGCTTTCTTT. As protein: CASRPRREINTEAFF.

This clonotype was found a few times. The chain carries TRBV6-2 or TRBV6-3 and TRBJ2-2; tentative D call: TRBD1 (5 bases). The V gene lost 2 bases and the J gene lost 4 bases, with 8 bases spanning the gap. Per the germline V gene, CDR1 is MNHEY and CDR2 is SVGEGT. CDR3 length: 14 residues. The CDR3 bases are TGTGCCAGCAGTTACGACAGCCCCACCGGGGAGCTGTTTTTT. Protein: CASSYDSPTGELFF.

The chain recombines TRBV20-1 with TRBJ2-5; D not certain. The CDR3 contains 14 residues. Germline V gene sequence: CDR1 DFQATT, CDR2 SNEGSKA (reference sequence). The V and J ends lost 3 bases and 1 base respectively, with 12 bases between them. The CDR3 DNA reads TGCAGTGCTAGCCCCGGACGGCTCCAAGAGACCCAGTACTTC. Its protein is CSASPGRLQETQYF.

This clonotype was counted at least ten times. The rearrangement joins TRBV7-8 to TRBJ2-7, with TRBD1 matching over 12 bases. Germline trimming cut 4 bases from V and 6 bases from J; bases unmatched to any gene: 7. Germline loops: CDR1 SGHVS, CDR2 FQNEAQ. The CDR3 runs 15 residues. The CDR3 DNA reads TGTGCCAGCAGCTCTCCGGGACAGGGGGCAGTCGAGCAGTACTTC. Its protein product is CASSSPGQGAVEQYF.

This clonotype was seen at least ten times. J is TRBJ1-1 and V is TRBV7-9, with D uncertain. The CDR3 consists of 13 residues. The germline V gene has CDR1 SEHNR and CDR2 FQNEAQ (reference sequence). Trimming stripped 4 bases from V and 1 base from J, with 7 bases between. CDR3 nucleotide sequence: TGTGCCAGCAGCTACGGCTGGAACACTGAAGCTTTCTTT. Its translation is CASSYGWNTEAFF.

This clonotype was seen ten or more times. The chain employs TRBV7-2 and TRBJ1-3; the match to TRBD1 covers 7 bases. Losses at the gene ends were 5 bases for V and 4 bases for J; bases not matched to a gene: 5. The germline CDR1 and CDR2 sequences are SGHTA and FQGNSA. This CDR3 region has 14 residues. The CDR3 here is CASSPDREGNTIYF. CDR3 DNA: TGTGCCAGCAGCCCTGACAGGGAGGGAAACACCATATATTTT.

This clonotype was picked up many times. V and J are TRBV29-1 and TRBJ1-1, with D unclear. Germline CDR1 SQVTM, CDR2 ANQGSEA. The V end lost 1 base, the J end lost 1 base, and 1 base lay between the germline ends. CDR3 length equals 11 residues. CDR3 residues: CSVEGNTEAFF. CDR3 sequence (DNA): TGCAGCGTTGAAGGGAACACTGAAGCTTTCTTT.

The chain recombines TRBV10-3 with TRBJ2-5; TRBD1 is a possible D gene (5 bases). Trimming shortened V by 0 bases and J by 4 bases, and 18 bases separated the two germline ends. This CDR3 is built from 17 residues. CDR1 and CDR2 (germline): ENHRY, SYGVKD. CDR3 bases: TGTGCCATCAGTGAGTCGTGGCAGGCAGGGCGTCGAGAGACCCAGTACTTC. Amino acid sequence: CAISESWQAGRRETQYF.

This clonotype showed up many times. The V call is TRBV7-8, the J call TRBJ2-5; 7 nucleotides match TRBD1. Germline CDR1 SGHVS, CDR2 FQNEAQ. Trimming took 6 bases from V and 0 from J; bases not matched to a gene: 7. There are 15 residues in the CDR3. The CDR3, as DNA: TGTGCCAGCAGAAGGGGGCTGAGGAACCAAGAGACCCAGTACTTC. Its translation is CASRRGLRNQETQYF.

This clonotype was picked up many times. The chain combines TRBV18 with TRBJ2-7; 8 bases line up with TRBD2. The CDR3 totals 15 residues. V dropped 1 base and J dropped 5; count of bases not matched to a gene: 7. Germline loops: CDR1 KGHSH, CDR2 LQKENI. Written as DNA, the CDR3 is TGTGCCAGCTCACCACTGACGGGAGGGCCTAACGAGCAGTACTTC. Translated: CASSPLTGGPNEQYF.

The chain couples TRBV10-3 to TRBJ2-5, with no clear D. The closer fit of TRBJ2-7 to the DNA end suggests the J call may be wrong. The CDR3 runs 12 residues. Germline V gene sequence: CDR1 ENHRY, CDR2 SYGVKD. The CDR3 sequence is CAISRGRYEQYF. Here the CDR3 DNA reads TGTGCCATCAGCCGAGGAAGGTACGAGCAGTACTTC.

This clonotype was picked up many times. V is TRBV6-2 or TRBV6-3 and J is TRBJ2-1; 7 nucleotides match TRBD2. J lost 7 bases, V lost 5 bases, and 8 bases had no gene match. The CDR3 has 14 residues. Germline CDR1 MNHEY, CDR2 SVGEGT. Here the CDR3 reads CASSKRQRGNEQFF. CDR3 bases: TGTGCCAGCAGTAAGCGGCAGCGGGGTAATGAGCAGTTCTTC.

This clonotype has at least ten counts. J is TRBJ2-7 and V is TRBV14; the match to TRBD1 covers 7 bases. V was clipped by 4 bases and J by 3 bases; unmatched bases: 6. Per germline, CDR1 SGHDN and CDR2 FVKESK. The CDR3 extends over 14 amino acids. CDR3: CASSLVGQFYEQYF. The CDR3 DNA follows: TGTGCCAGCAGCCTTGTGGGACAGTTCTACGAGCAGTACTTC.

This clonotype showed up many times. The rearrangement uses TRBV28 and TRBJ2-7; D not certain. The CDR3 covers 13 residues. The germline CDR1 and CDR2 sequences are MDHEN and SYDVKM. V lost 3 bases to trimming and J lost 6 bases, with 12 bases between them. The CDR3 nucleotides are TGTGCCAGCAGTTTGCTGATTAAGGGCGAGCAGTACTTC. It is translated as CASSLLIKGEQYF. The variable domain in full, completed from reference TRBV28 and TRBJ2-7, reads DVKVTQSSRYLVKRTGEKVFLECVQDMDHENMFWYRQDPGLGLRLIYFSYDVKMKEKGDIPEGYSVSREKKERFSLILESASTNQTSMYLCASSLLIKGEQYFGPGTRLTVT.